This is a list of T cell receptor beta chains from one sample in a study of T-cell reconstitution after alpha-beta-depleted transplantation in children. TCRdb re-called the PCR reads with MiXCR, one entry per CDR3 protein. The sample lists about 440,000 distinct CDR3 sequences; about 40% were seen once. This specimen consisted of PBMCs, obtained before TCRalphabeta/CD19-depleted stem cell transplant. Receptor source: a girl aged 2-10 years with aplastic anemia, due to receive a stem cell transplant. The CDR3 runs from the conserved cysteine through the conserved F or W.

TRBV7-3	CASSLNAGPKSSYNEQFF
TRBV28	CASCLSDGYNEQFF
TRBV7-2	CALAKGPANIQYF
TRBV28	CASSRPGRQLDIQYF
TRBV20-1	CSARDWVNYGYTF
TRBV18	CASSPVDRIYEQYF
TRBV30	CAWSSEQGNNQPQHF
TRBV29-1	CSVEGTLYGYTF
TRBV12-3/TRBV12-4	CASSLQEQTQYF
TRBV9	CASSVLAGDQFF
TRBV4-1	CASSQRARDRSSYEQYF
TRBV28	CASSLIGQGRNEQFF
TRBV28	CASSFLAGSQETQYF
TRBV20-1	CSARKAREAQETQYF
TRBV28	CASTQRQGASYEQYF
TRBV6-5	CASSYDPGTGSTEAFF
TRBV5-6	CASSLFGVNYGYTF
TRBV7-3	CASSFASGSDEQFF
TRBV14	CASSYGLAGVSAGELFF
TRBV21-1	CASSKPPEWASTDTQYF
TRBV6-5	CASSYGFSNEQFF
TRBV7-8	CASSTMSGTETDTQYF
TRBV20-1	CSARAGGAPYNEQFF
TRBV20-1	CSARDRRGLYEQYF
TRBV7-9	CASSEGWSSYEQYF